This T cell receptor beta chain originates from a study of persistence of HIV-infected CD4 T cells. Whole-study results and caveats: Rare CMV-responding cells carrying HIV-1 proviruses were not analyzed separately for TCR.

Overlapping HIV-1 Gag 15-mer peptides at 0.95 to 1 ug per peptide per mL were used. CD40L/CD69 double-negative CD45RO-high memory CD4+ T cells were collected. Anti-CD28/CD49d costimulation, CD40-blocking antibody and enfuvirtide were given to CD8-depleted PBMCs for 15 to 20 hours. About this clone: As yet, its antigen is unknown.

The libraries were made with immunoSEQ version 4 in survey mode. Measured with immunoSEQ multiplex PCR; TCRdb has only the in-frame clones, and not every one. In the table there are around 35,000 clones, roughly four fifths of which are singletons. The source material was cultured CD4+ T cells from PBMCs, sampled from a patient who received antiretroviral therapy. The TCR comes from an adult with HIV. The donor label of this sample is uncertain.

DNA of the CDR3: TGTGCCAGTAGCCTTGCGACACCTGGGGACACTGAAGCTTTCTTT. Its translation: CASSLATPGDTEAFF. The gene calls are TRBV19 and TRBJ1-1; D unresolved. Germline V gene sequence: CDR1 LNHDA, CDR2 SQIVND (reference sequence). V was cut by 6 bases and J by 3 bases, with 17 bases left in between. This CDR3 contains 15 residues.